These 32 T cell receptor beta chains were all obtained from the same sample, sequenced in a study of regulatory T cells in long-lasting Graves disease. TCR beta libraries were built with iRepertoire HTBI primers and Arm-PCR of CDR3 regions. One entry per CDR3 protein, called by TCRdb with MiXCR from the multiplex PCR reads. Of about 530,000 distinct CDR3 sequences in the sample, about 16% were seen once. Time point indicated: newly diagnosed GD, antithyroid drugs for less than 3 months. After RNA was extracted from PBMCs, the TCR library was made from it. These same data were also listed under a study on T cells in Graves' hyperthyroidism and ophthalmopathy.

The specimen comprised peripheral blood mononuclear cells (PBMCs), sampled at new diagnosis, from a patient treated with antithyroid drugs. The origin of the receptors is a woman aged 35-65 years with Graves disease.

This clonotype came up a few times. This chain uses TRBV3-1 with TRBJ1-1; tentative D call: TRBD1 (6 bases). CDR1 and CDR2 (germline): LGHDT, YNNKEL (reference sequence). Trimming took off 1 base at V and 5 bases at J, with 17 bases between the two ends. The CDR3 contains 16 residues. CDR3 DNA: TGTGCCAGCAGCCAAGGTTTACGACAGGTGGGTACTGAAGCTTTCTTT. Its protein product is CASSQGLRQVGTEAFF. The full variable domain, completed using reference TRBV3-1 and TRBJ1-1, is DTAVSQTPKYLVTQMGNDKSIKCEQNLGHDTMYWYKQDSKKFLKIMFSYNNKELIINETVPNRFSPKSPDKAHLNLHINSLELGDSAVYFCASSQGLRQVGTEAFFGQGTRLTVV.

The table lists this clonotype with a few counts. V usage is TRBV19 and J usage is TRBJ1-1; TRBD1 aligns across 11 bases. Germline lookup yields CDR1 LNHDA and CDR2 SQIVND (reference sequence). This CDR3 comprises 14 residues. V dropped 7 bases and J dropped 3; count of bases not matched to a gene: 4. CDR3 sequence: CASTMDRGHTEAFF. CDR3 DNA sequence: TGTGCCAGTACCATGGACAGGGGGCACACTGAAGCTTTCTTT.

The gene calls are TRBV3-1 and TRBJ2-7; D unclear. This CDR3 is built from 14 residues. The V end was cut by 4 bases, the J end by 5 bases, with 15 bases between. The germline gives CDR1 LGHDT, CDR2 YNNKEL (reference sequence). The chain's CDR3 is CASSRLASADEQYF. DNA for the CDR3: TGTGCCAGCAGCCGTTTGGCCTCAGCCGACGAGCAGTACTTC.

This chain connects TRBV18 to TRBJ1-3; D call uncertain. Germline V CDR1 and CDR2: KGHSH, LQKENI. Trimming removed 0 bases from V and 2 bases from J, with 11 bases in between. The CDR3 covers 16 residues. CDR3 region: CASSPPQVATGNTIYF. The CDR3, as DNA: TGTGCCAGCTCACCACCCCAGGTAGCGACTGGAAACACCATATATTTT.

This clonotype has ten or more counts. The chain employs TRBV2 and TRBJ2-5; 8 positions match TRBD1. V lost 5 bases to trimming and J lost 5 bases; unmatched junction nucleotides: 13. CDR1 is SNHLY, CDR2 FYNNEI, per germline. This CDR3 has 16 residues. DNA for the CDR3: TGTGCCAGCAGTCCCCGGACAGGGTCCGTGGGGGAGACCCAGTACTTC. Translated: CASSPRTGSVGETQYF.

In this sample, this clonotype turned up a few times. The chain carries TRBV3-1 and TRBJ1-3; 9 nucleotides align to TRBD1. The V and J ends lost 3 bases and 8 bases, in that order; junction bases with no gene match: 8. The V gene's germline CDR1 is LGHDT and CDR2 YNNKEL (reference sequence). CDR3 size: 15 residues. CDR3 nucleotides: TGTGCCAGCAGCCACACAGGGGGCGCTTCTGACACCATATATTTT. This encodes CASSHTGGASDTIYF. Full variable domain (rest looked up from reference TRBV3-1 and TRBJ1-3): DTAVSQTPKYLVTQMGNDKSIKCEQNLGHDTMYWYKQDSKKFLKIMFSYNNKELIINETVPNRFSPKSPDKAHLNLHINSLELGDSAVYFCASSHTGGASDTIYFGEGSWLTVV.

This chain uses TRBV7-9 with TRBJ1-1, with a weak D call TRBD1 (5 bases). CDR1 SEHNR and CDR2 FQNEAQ come from the germline V gene (reference sequence). The CDR3 is made up of 15 amino acids. The V and J ends lost 6 bases and 1 base respectively, with 15 bases between them. The CDR3 DNA reads TGTGCCAGCAGTTTTACCCAGGGCACGAACACTGAAGCTTTCTTT. It is translated as CASSFTQGTNTEAFF.

This clonotype has more than one count but fewer than ten. V usage is TRBV3-1 and J usage is TRBJ1-2, with a possible D match to TRBD1 (6 bases). V was clipped by 4 bases and J by 8 bases, with 17 bases between them. The CDR3 is 14 amino acids. Per the germline V gene, CDR1 is LGHDT and CDR2 is YNNKEL (reference sequence). DNA for the CDR3: TGTGCCAGCAGCCTTCGCCTTCTTCAGGGGGGCTACACCTTC. This codes for CASSLRLLQGGYTF. Complete variable domain (other parts from reference TRBV3-1 and TRBJ1-2): DTAVSQTPKYLVTQMGNDKSIKCEQNLGHDTMYWYKQDSKKFLKIMFSYNNKELIINETVPNRFSPKSPDKAHLNLHINSLELGDSAVYFCASSLRLLQGGYTFGSGTRLTVV.

This clonotype was recorded many times. The gene calls are TRBV7-2 and TRBJ1-2; D possibly corresponds to TRBD1 (5 bases). There are 14 residues in the CDR3. Germline loops: CDR1 SGHTA, CDR2 FQGNSA. V was trimmed by 4 bases and J by 5 bases, leaving 14 bases between them. The CDR3 DNA is TGTGCCAGCAGCTCGTACGGGGGGATGTATGGCTACACCTTC. This gives the protein CASSSYGGMYGYTF.

This clonotype was picked up many times. The rearrangement uses TRBV30 and TRBJ1-1; tentative D call: TRBD1 (6 bases). In germline, CDR1 is GTSNPN, CDR2 SVGIG (reference sequence). The V end was cut by 0 bases, the J end by 0 bases, with 8 bases between. This CDR3 comprises 14 residues. CDR3 residues: CAWSVKGVNTEAFF. CDR3 DNA: TGTGCCTGGAGTGTAAAGGGGGTGAACACTGAAGCTTTCTTT. The full variable domain, its missing parts supplied by reference TRBV30 and TRBJ1-1, is SQTIHQWPATLVQPVGSPLSLECTVEGTSNPNLYWYRQAAGRGLQLLFYSVGIGQISSEVPQNLSASRPQDRQFILSSKKLLLSDSGFYLCAWSVKGVNTEAFFGQGTRLTVV.

Ten or more counts support this clonotype. This chain connects TRBV6-5 to TRBJ1-1; 11 nucleotides line up with TRBD1. Unmatched junction bases numbered 5, after V lost 0 bases and J lost 11 bases. CDR1 and CDR2 (germline): MNHEY, SVGAGI. The CDR3 has 14 residues. The CDR3 here is CASSYSEGQGDAFF. The CDR3 coding sequence is TGTGCCAGCAGTTACTCGGAGGGACAGGGGGACGCTTTCTTT.

J is TRBJ2-3 and V is TRBV4-2; D perhaps matches TRBD1 (6 bases). Germline V gives CDR1 LGHNA, CDR2 YNFKEQ. Trimming removed 6 bases at V and 6 bases at J, with 13 bases between. This CDR3 region has 13 residues. CDR3 DNA sequence: TGTGCCAGCAGACCCACAGGGACCGATACGCAGTATTTT. Translating gives CASRPTGTDTQYF.

This clonotype came up many times. The chain recombines TRBV30 with TRBJ1-1, with a weak D call TRBD1 (5 bases). Germline V gene sequence: CDR1 GTSNPN, CDR2 SVGIG (reference sequence). This CDR3 has 15 residues. Trimming shortened V by 4 bases and J by 3 bases, and 18 bases separated the two germline ends. For the CDR3, the DNA is TGTGCCTGGACGGGACCCGGAGGGCGGGACACTGAAGCTTTCTTT. Translating gives CAWTGPGGRDTEAFF.

For this clonotype: A much larger clone lies one base from this, so it may be a read error. The chain carries TRBV6-2 or TRBV6-3 and TRBJ2-5; TRBD2 might be the D (5 bases). Germline-derived CDR1 and CDR2 are MNHEY and SVGEGT. V lost 4 bases, J lost 4 bases, and 16 bases lay in between. The CDR3 is made up of 15 amino acids. The CDR3 sequence: CASSFRGEKGETQYF. CDR3 in DNA: TGTGCCAGCAGTTTCCGGGGAGAAAAGGGAGAGACCCAGTACTTC.

The chain is built from TRBV20-1 and TRBJ2-3; D might be TRBD2 (5 bases). The germline V and J ends were trimmed by 0 bases and 1 base, with 11 bases remaining between them. CDR1 is DFQATT and CDR2 is SNEGSKA in the germline V gene (reference sequence). The length of the CDR3 is 15 residues. The CDR3 protein is CSARDQEVGTDTQYF. The CDR3 DNA reads as TGCAGTGCTAGAGATCAGGAGGTGGGCACAGATACGCAGTATTTT.

This clonotype has at least ten counts. The genes are TRBV12-3 or TRBV12-4 and TRBJ2-1, with 13 bases identical to TRBD2. The CDR3 consists of 15 residues. Unmatched junction bases numbered 8, after V lost 6 bases and J lost 9 bases. The CDR3 coding sequence is TGTGCCAGCAGCCGGACTAGCGGGGGCCGGGTTGAGCAGTTCTTC. Amino acids: CASSRTSGGRVEQFF.

V is TRBV5-5 and J is TRBJ2-5; 8 bases line up with TRBD2. J lost 1 base, V lost 2 bases, and 13 bases had no gene match. In germline, CDR1 is SGHKS, CDR2 YYEKEE (reference sequence). The CDR3 has 18 amino acids. The CDR3 sequence: CASSLLFLRGGGQETQYF. CDR3 nucleotides: TGTGCCAGCAGCTTACTATTTCTTCGGGGGGGCGGCCAAGAGACCCAGTACTTC.

This clonotype was counted at least ten times. The gene calls are TRBV28 and TRBJ2-3, with D possibly called TRBD1 or TRBD2 (5 bases each). Germline CDR1 reads MDHEN; CDR2 reads SYDVKM. Between the trimmed V and J ends, which lost 6 bases and 7 bases, there was a span of 17 bases. The CDR3 extends over 14 amino acids. The chain's CDR3 is CASSPGTLRNTQYF. CDR3 coding DNA: TGTGCCAGCAGCCCCGGGACCTTACGCAATACGCAGTATTTT.

About this clonotype: A much larger clonotype is one base distant, so this may be a read error. The chain links TRBV5-1 to TRBJ2-1; 7 nucleotides agree with TRBD2. CDR1 SGHRS and CDR2 YFSETQ come from the germline V gene. This CDR3 has 17 residues. In DNA, the CDR3 is TGCGCCGGCAGCTTGGGGAGGGTTCCGACTATATACAATGGGCAGTTCTTC. As protein: CAGSLGRVPTIYNGQFF.

This chain connects TRBV2 to TRBJ2-2, with TRBD1 identical over 10 bases. The germline V gene encodes CDR1 SNHLY and CDR2 FYNNEI. The CDR3 contains 21 residues. V gave up 0 bases and J gave up 6 bases; unmatched junction bases: 19. As DNA, the CDR3 is TGTGCCAGCAGTGAAGCCGGGACGAAAACGTGGGGGACAGGGGAGTCCGGGGAGCTGTTTTTT. It codes for CASSEAGTKTWGTGESGELFF.

In its sample, this clonotype was seen many times. The chain recombines TRBV11-1 with TRBJ2-1, with D possibly matching TRBD1 (6 bases). Germline CDR1 reads SGHAT; CDR2 reads FQDESV (reference sequence). The CDR3 is made up of 13 amino acids. Trimming removed 5 bases at V and 7 bases at J, with 12 bases between. The CDR3 nucleotides read TGTGCCAGCAGCCACCAGGGGCGGAATGAGCAGTTCTTC. It encodes CASSHQGRNEQFF.

This clonotype was counted many times. The CDR3 DNA reads as TGTGCCAGCCTCTCCACCGAACAGTACAATGAGCAGTTCTTC. Translated, it gives CASLSTEQYNEQFF. The rearrangement joins TRBV2 to TRBJ2-1, with D unresolved. The length of the CDR3 is 14 residues. Trimming stripped 8 bases from V and 4 bases from J, with 15 bases between. Germline V gives CDR1 SNHLY, CDR2 FYNNEI.

As concerns this clonotype: A much larger clone lies a single base off, so this may be a read error. As the CDR3 is not closed by the conserved phenylalanine or tryptophan, this likely results from a read error. This chain uses TRBV6-2 or TRBV6-3 with TRBJ1-1, with D tentatively TRBD1 (6 bases). V gave up 0 bases and J gave up 0 bases, with 11 bases separating them. The CDR3 is 16 residues long. The germline V gene has CDR1 MNHEY and CDR2 SVGEGT. The CDR3 DNA is TGTGCCAGCAGTTACTCGGTTGGGGGGCTGAACACTGAAGCTTTCGTT. Protein product: CASSYSVGGLNTEAFV.

Ten or more counts support this clonotype. J is TRBJ2-3 and V is TRBV12-3 or TRBV12-4, with 15 nucleotides matching TRBD2. V lost 0 bases and J lost 4; bases outside the gene matches: 8. CDR3 length: 19 residues. The CDR3 loop reads CASSLALGLAGGPPDTQYF. The CDR3 DNA is TGTGCCAGCAGTTTAGCGCTTGGACTAGCGGGGGGGCCCCCAGATACGCAGTATTTT.

This clonotype was observed a few times. The V gene is TRBV3-1, the J gene TRBJ1-6; the D is unclear. This CDR3 contains 15 residues. Germline assignment: CDR1 LGHDT and CDR2 YNNKEL (reference sequence). V shed 2 bases and J shed 6 bases, with 11 bases lying between them. In nucleotides, the CDR3 is TGTGCCAGCAGCCAAACCAACCAGCTTAATTCACCCCTCCACTTT. This translates into CASSQTNQLNSPLHF.

This clonotype was detected many times. The rearrangement uses TRBV11-3 and TRBJ2-7; D may match TRBD1 or TRBD2 (5 bases each). This CDR3 region has 16 residues. The V gene lost 1 base and the J gene lost 1 base, with 14 bases spanning the gap. Germline values: CDR1 SGHNT, CDR2 YENEEA. The CDR3 reads CASSLGLRDESYEQYF. CDR3 bases: TGTGCCAGCAGCTTAGGGTTGAGGGACGAATCCTACGAGCAGTACTTC.

The rearrangement links TRBV2 to TRBJ2-1; 8 bases align to TRBD2. The CDR3 is 13 amino acids. Per germline, CDR1 SNHLY and CDR2 FYNNEI. The trim removed 6 bases at V and 5 bases at J, leaving 3 bases unmatched. CDR3: CASRLAENNEQFF. For the CDR3, the DNA is TGTGCCAGCAGACTAGCGGAAAACAATGAGCAGTTCTTC.

J is TRBJ1-3 and V is TRBV18, with 9 nucleotides matching TRBD1. The CDR3 covers 18 residues. CDR1 and CDR2 from the germline V gene are KGHSH and LQKENI. V gave up 3 bases and J gave up 1 base; unmatched junction bases: 10. CDR3 sequence reads: CASSPGQGRSESGNTIYF. CDR3 nucleotides: TGTGCCAGCTCACCGGGACAGGGACGTTCGGAGTCTGGAAACACCATATATTTT.

This clonotype has ten or more counts. V and J are TRBV10-3 and TRBJ2-7, with 7 positions matching TRBD2. Per germline, CDR1 ENHRY and CDR2 SYGVKD. The V segment lost 2 bases and the J segment 5 bases; nucleotides outside the gene matches: 6. The CDR3 consists of 14 residues. This CDR3 reads CAISERLANNEQYF. The CDR3 nucleotides are TGTGCCATCAGTGAGAGACTAGCCAATAACGAGCAGTACTTC.

In the case of this clonotype: This may be a read error: a much more frequent sequence differs by one nucleotide. The chain has TRBV6-1 and TRBJ1-2; 8 nucleotides agree with TRBD1. CDR1 and CDR2 from the germline V gene are MNHNS and SASEGT. The CDR3 totals 12 residues. This CDR3 is CASRQGGHGYAF. In DNA, the CDR3 is TGTGCCAGCAGACAGGGGGGACATGGCTACGCCTTC.

There are a few counts of this clonotype. DNA for the CDR3: TGTGCCAGTAGGATCGGTACCCCAGGGACTGAAGCTTTCTTT. Translating it yields CASRIGTPGTEAFF. The chain carries TRBV19 and TRBJ1-1; D may be TRBD1 (5 bases). The germline gives CDR1 LNHDA, CDR2 SQIVND (reference sequence). The CDR3 length is 14 residues. V was cut by 6 bases and J by 5 bases, with 16 bases left in between. The full variable domain, with the rest looked up from reference TRBV19 and TRBJ1-1, is DGGITQSPKYLFRKEGQNVTLSCEQNLNHDAMYWYRQDPGQGLRLIYYSQIVNDFQKGDIAEGYSVSREKKESFPLTVTSAQKNPTAFYLCASRIGTPGTEAFFGQGTRLTVV.

In its sample, this clonotype was seen a few times. The chain has TRBV7-8 and TRBJ1-5; D possibly corresponds to TRBD1 (5 bases). Trimming took off 5 bases at V and 0 bases at J, with 17 bases between the two ends. This CDR3 has 17 amino acids. CDR1 and CDR2 from the germline V gene are SGHVS and FQNEAQ. The CDR3 DNA follows: TGTGCCAGCAGCGGGGGGGTTCTTAGGGATAGCAATCAGCCCCAGCATTTT. It is translated as CASSGGVLRDSNQPQHF.